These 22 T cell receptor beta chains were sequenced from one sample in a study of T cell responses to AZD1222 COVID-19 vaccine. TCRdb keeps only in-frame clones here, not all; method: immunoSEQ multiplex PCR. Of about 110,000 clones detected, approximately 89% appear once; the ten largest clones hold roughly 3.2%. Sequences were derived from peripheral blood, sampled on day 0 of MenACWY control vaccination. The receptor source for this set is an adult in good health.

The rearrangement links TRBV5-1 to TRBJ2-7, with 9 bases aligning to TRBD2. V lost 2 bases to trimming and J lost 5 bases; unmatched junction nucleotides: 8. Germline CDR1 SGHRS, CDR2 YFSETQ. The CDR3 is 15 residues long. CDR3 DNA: TGCGCCAGCAGCTTCCGGGGTAGCGGGGGAAACGAGCAGTACTTC. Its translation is CASSFRGSGGNEQYF.

The CDR3 DNA sequence: TGCGCCAGCAGCCATCCACCCAGGGGGTCCTCTCACGAGCAGTACTTC. Translation gives CASSHPPRGSSHEQYF. J is TRBJ2-7 and V is TRBV4-3, with 7 bases lining up with TRBD1. Germline V gives CDR1 LGHNA, CDR2 YSLEER. V was clipped by 3 bases and J by 5 bases; unmatched bases: 13. The CDR3 runs to 16 residues.

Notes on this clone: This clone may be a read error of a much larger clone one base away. For the CDR3, the DNA is TGTGCCAGCAGCCAATTGGGGGTTGGCGCAGTCGGGGAGCTGTTTTTT. Translating gives CASSQLGVGAVGELFF. The chain uses TRBV3-1 (or the pseudogene TRBV3-2) and TRBJ2-2; D could derive from TRBD1 or TRBD2 (5 bases each). CDR1 LGHDT and CDR2 YNNKEL come from the germline V gene (reference sequence). The V and J ends lost 2 bases and 7 bases respectively, with 17 bases between them. The CDR3 loop spans 16 amino acids.

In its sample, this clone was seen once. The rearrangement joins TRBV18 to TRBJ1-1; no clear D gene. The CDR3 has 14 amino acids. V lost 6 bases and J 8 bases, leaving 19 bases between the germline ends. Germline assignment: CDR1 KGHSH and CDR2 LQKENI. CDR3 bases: TGTGCCAGCTCGACCTCGACTGGAGGCTCGGAAGCTTTCTTT. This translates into CASSTSTGGSEAFF.

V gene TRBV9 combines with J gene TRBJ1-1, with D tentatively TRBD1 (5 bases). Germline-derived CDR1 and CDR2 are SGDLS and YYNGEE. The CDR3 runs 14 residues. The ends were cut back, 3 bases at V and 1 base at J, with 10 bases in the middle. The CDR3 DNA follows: TGTGCCAGCAGCGCCAGGGTTCAGAACACTGAAGCTTTCTTT. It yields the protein CASSARVQNTEAFF.

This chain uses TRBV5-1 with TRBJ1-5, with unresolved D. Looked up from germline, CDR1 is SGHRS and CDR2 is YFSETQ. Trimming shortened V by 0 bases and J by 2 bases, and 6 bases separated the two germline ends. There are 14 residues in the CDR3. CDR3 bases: TGCGCCAGCAGCTTGGATGGGGGCAATCAGCCCCAGCATTTT. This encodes CASSLDGGNQPQHF.

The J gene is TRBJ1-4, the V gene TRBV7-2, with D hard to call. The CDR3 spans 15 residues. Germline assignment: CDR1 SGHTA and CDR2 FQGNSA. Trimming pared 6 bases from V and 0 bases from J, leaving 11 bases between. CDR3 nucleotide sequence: TGTGCCAGCAGTTTAAGCGGGGCAACTAATGAAAAACTGTTTTTT. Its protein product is CASSLSGATNEKLFF. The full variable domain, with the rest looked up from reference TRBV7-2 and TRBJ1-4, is GAGVSQSPSNKVTEKGKDVELRCDPISGHTALYWYRQSLGQGLEFLIYFQGNSAPDKSGLPSDRFSAERTGGSVSTLTIQRTQQEDSAVYLCASSLSGATNEKLFFGSGTQLSVL.

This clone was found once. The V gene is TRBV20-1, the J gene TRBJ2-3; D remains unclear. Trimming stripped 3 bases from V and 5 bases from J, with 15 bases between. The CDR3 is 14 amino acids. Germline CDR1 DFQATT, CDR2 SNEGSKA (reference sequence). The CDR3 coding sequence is TGCAGTGCTAGTGGTCGGATCGGCGGAGATACGCAGTATTTT. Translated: CSASGRIGGDTQYF.

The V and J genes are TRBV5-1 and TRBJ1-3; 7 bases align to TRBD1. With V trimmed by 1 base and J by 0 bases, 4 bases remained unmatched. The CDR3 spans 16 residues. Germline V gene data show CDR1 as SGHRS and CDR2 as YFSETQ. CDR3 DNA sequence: TGCGCCAGCAGCTTGCGAGGACAGGACTCTGGAAACACCATATATTTT. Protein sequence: CASSLRGQDSGNTIYF.

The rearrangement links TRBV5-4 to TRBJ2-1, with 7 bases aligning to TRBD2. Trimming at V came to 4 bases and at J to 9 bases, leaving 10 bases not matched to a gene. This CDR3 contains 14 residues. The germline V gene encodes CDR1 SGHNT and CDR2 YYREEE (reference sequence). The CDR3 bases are TGTGCCAGCAGCGAGTGGGGGGGGTTGGGTGAGCAGTTCTTC. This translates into CASSEWGGLGEQFF. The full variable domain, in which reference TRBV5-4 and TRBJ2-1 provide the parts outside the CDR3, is ETGVTQSPTHLIKTRGQQVTLRCSSQSGHNTVSWYQQALGQGPQFIFQYYREEENGRGNFPPRFSGLQFPNYSSELNVNALELDDSALYLCASSEWGGLGEQFFGPGTRLTVL.

In nucleotides, the CDR3 is TGTGCCAGCAGTTTACGGGGGGGCCGGGAGACCCAGTACTTC. Protein product: CASSLRGGRETQYF. The chain combines TRBV27 with TRBJ2-5, with 8 bases lining up with TRBD2. From germline, CDR1 is MNHEY and CDR2 SMNVEV (reference sequence). The trim removed 2 bases at V and 5 bases at J, leaving 4 bases unmatched. This CDR3 comprises 14 residues.

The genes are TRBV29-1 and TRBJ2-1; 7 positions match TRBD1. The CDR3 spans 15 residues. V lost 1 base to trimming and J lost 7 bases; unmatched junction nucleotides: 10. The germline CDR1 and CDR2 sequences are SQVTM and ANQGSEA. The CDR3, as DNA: TGCAGCGTTGAAGGTTTGACAGGGAAGTATAATGAGCAGTTCTTC. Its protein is CSVEGLTGKYNEQFF.

The CDR3 here is CASSPGTAANTGELFF. CDR3 DNA: TGTGCCAGCAGCCCAGGGACAGCTGCGAACACCGGGGAGCTGTTTTTT. The chain carries TRBV7-2 and TRBJ2-2, with TRBD1 matching 7 bases. This CDR3 is built from 16 residues. Germline CDR1 and CDR2: SGHTA and FQGNSA. With 5 bases clipped from V and 0 bases from J, the junction kept 6 bases outside the gene matches.

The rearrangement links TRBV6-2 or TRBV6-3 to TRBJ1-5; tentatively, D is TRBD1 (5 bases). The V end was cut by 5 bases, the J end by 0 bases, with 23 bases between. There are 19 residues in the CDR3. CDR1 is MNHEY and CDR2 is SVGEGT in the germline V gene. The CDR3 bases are TGTGCCAGCAGTAAGATCCCTTTCGAGGGGATGTATAGCAATCAGCCCCAGCATTTT. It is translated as CASSKIPFEGMYSNQPQHF.

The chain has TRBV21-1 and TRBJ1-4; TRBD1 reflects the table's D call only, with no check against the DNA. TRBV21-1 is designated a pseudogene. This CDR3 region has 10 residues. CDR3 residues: CATPDEKLFF. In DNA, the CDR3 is TGTGCCACCCCAGATGAAAAACTGTTTTTT.

CDR3 amino acids: CASSSFRHAYGYTF. Written as DNA, the CDR3 is TGTGCCAGCAGCAGCTTCCGCCACGCCTATGGCTACACCTTC. The V and J genes are TRBV3-1 (or the pseudogene TRBV3-2) and TRBJ1-2; D is uncertain. Germline V CDR1 and CDR2: LGHDT, YNNKEL (reference sequence). The germline V and J ends were trimmed by 5 bases and 4 bases, with 14 bases remaining between them. The length of the CDR3 is 14 residues.

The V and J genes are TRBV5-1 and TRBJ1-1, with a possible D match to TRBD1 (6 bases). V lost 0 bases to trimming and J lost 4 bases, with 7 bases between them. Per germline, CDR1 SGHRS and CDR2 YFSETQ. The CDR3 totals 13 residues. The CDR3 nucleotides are TGCGCCAGCAGCTTGGCAGGGGTCACTGAAGCTTTCTTT. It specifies CASSLAGVTEAFF. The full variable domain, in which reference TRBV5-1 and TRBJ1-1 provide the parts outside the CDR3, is KAGVTQTPRYLIKTRGQQVTLSCSPISGHRSVSWYQQTPGQGLQFLFEYFSETQRNKGNFPGRFSGRQFSNSRSEMNVSTLELGDSALYLCASSLAGVTEAFFGQGTRLTVV.

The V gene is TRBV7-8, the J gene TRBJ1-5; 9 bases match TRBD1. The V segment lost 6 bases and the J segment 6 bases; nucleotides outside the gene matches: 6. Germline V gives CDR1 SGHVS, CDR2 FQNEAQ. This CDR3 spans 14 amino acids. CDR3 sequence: CASREGQGSQPQHF. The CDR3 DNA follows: TGTGCCAGCAGGGAGGGACAGGGTAGTCAGCCCCAGCATTTT. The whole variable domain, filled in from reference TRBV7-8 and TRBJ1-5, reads GAGVSQSPRYKVAKRGQDVALRCDPISGHVSLFWYQQALGQGPEFLTYFQNEAQLDKSGLPSDRFFAERPEGSVSTLKIQRTQQEDSAVYLCASREGQGSQPQHFGDGTRLSIL.

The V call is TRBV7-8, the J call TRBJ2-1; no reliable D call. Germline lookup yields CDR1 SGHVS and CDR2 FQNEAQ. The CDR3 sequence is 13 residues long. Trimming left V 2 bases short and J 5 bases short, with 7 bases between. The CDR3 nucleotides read TGTGCCAGCAGCTTACTAAGGGACAATGAGCAGTTCTTC. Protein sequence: CASSLLRDNEQFF.

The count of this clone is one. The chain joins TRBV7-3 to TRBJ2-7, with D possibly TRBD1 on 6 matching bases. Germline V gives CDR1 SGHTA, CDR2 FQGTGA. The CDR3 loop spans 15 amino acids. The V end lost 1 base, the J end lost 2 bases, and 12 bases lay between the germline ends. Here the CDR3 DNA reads TGTGCCAGCAGCTTAAGTGGGGGCGATACCTACGAGCAGTACTTC. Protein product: CASSLSGGDTYEQYF.

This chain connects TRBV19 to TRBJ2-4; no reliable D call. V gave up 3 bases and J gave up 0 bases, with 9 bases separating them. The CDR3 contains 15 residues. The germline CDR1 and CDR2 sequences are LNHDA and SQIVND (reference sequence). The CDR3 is CASSMGGVAKNIQYF. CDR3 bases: TGTGCCAGTAGTATGGGCGGAGTAGCCAAAAACATTCAGTACTTC.

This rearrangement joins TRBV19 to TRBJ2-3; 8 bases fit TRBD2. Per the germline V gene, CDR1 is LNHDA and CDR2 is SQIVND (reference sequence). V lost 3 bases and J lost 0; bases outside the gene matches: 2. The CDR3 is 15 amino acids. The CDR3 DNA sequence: TGTGCCAGTAGTATCCAGCGGGAGAGCACAGATACGCAGTATTTT. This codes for CASSIQRESTDTQYF.